There are a few counts of the clone carrying this T cell receptor beta chain. The record originates from a study of identical twins. The germline V and J ends were trimmed by 3 bases and 4 bases, with 12 bases remaining between them. Germline values: CDR1 SGHAT, CDR2 FQNNGV. This CDR3 contains 15 residues. TCRdb independently ran MiXCR on the 5' RACE reads; one entry per CDR3 protein. The data contain under 900,000 distinct CDR3 sequences, over 15% of them singletons. This sample also belongs to another study, concerning T cells expressing NK-cell markers.

The TCR comes from a woman between 18 and 30 years old in good health. Sequencing used PBMCs. The V and J genes are TRBV11-2 and TRBJ1-4; D perhaps matches TRBD1 (6 bases). The CDR3: CASSLGQGHNEKLFF. CDR3 bases: TGTGCCAGCAGCTTGGGGCAGGGGCATAATGAAAAACTGTTTTTT.